This T cell receptor (beta chain) was obtained from a study of early T cells in non-severe SARS-CoV-2 infection. Study as a whole: Unsorted whole blood bulk RNA was sequenced, with unpaired chains.

The V end was cut by 4 bases, the J end by 4 bases, with 25 bases between. The CDR3 totals 18 residues. The protocol attached unique molecular identifiers to individual cDNA molecules. TCRdb reprocessed the 5' RACE reads via MiXCR and lists one record per CDR3 protein. This repertoire shows 50,000 to 70,000 distinct CDR3 sequences, around 12% found once; its top ten account for 4% to 4.5%. The sequence came from an adult who was a healthcare worker with PCR-confirmed SARS-CoV-2 infection or an uninfected control (not recorded which). Specimen: whole blood. The V and J genes are TRBV12-3 or TRBV12-4 and TRBJ1-2; D gene unclear. The CDR3 sequence is CASSSSLWTPTRVYGYTF. As DNA, the CDR3 is TGTGCCAGCAGTTCCTCTCTCTGGACCCCCACTAGAGTCTATGGCTACACCTTC.